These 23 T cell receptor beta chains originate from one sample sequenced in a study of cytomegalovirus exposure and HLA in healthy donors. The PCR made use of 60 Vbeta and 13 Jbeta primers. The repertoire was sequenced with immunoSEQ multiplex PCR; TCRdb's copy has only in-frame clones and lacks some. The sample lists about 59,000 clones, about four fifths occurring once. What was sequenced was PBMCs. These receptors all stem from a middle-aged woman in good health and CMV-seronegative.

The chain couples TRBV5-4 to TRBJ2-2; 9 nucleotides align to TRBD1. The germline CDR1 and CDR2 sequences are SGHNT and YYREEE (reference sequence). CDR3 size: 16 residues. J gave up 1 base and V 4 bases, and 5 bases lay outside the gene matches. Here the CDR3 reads CASSPGTGKNTGELFF. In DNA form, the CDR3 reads TGTGCCAGCAGCCCCGGGACAGGGAAGAACACCGGGGAGCTGTTTTTT.

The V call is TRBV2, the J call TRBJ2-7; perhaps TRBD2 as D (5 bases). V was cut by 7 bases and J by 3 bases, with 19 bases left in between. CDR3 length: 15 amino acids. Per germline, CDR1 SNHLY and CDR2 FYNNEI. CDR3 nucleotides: TGTGCCAGCAAGTCGTCCGGCGGGCAAGGCTACGAGCAGTACTTC. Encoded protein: CASKSSGGQGYEQYF.

In DNA form, the CDR3 reads TGTGCCATCAGTTCGGGGGGGAAGGAGACCCAGTACTTC. Amino acids: CAISSGGKETQYF. The J gene is TRBJ2-5, the V gene TRBV10-3; 8 positions match TRBD2. CDR3 length: 13 residues. The trim removed 5 bases at V and 5 bases at J, leaving 4 bases unmatched. Germline V gene data show CDR1 as ENHRY and CDR2 as SYGVKD.

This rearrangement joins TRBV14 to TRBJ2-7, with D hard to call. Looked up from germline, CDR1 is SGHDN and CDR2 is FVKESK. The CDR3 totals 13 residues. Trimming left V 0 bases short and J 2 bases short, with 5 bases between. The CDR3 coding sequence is TGTGCCAGCAGCCAAGATTTCACCTACGAGCAGTACTTC. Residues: CASSQDFTYEQYF.

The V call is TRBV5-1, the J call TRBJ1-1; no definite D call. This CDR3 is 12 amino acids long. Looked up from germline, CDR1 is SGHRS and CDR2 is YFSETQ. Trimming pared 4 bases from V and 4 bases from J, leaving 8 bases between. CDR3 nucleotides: TGCGCCAGCAGCGATCGGGGCACTGAAGCTTTCTTT. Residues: CASSDRGTEAFF.

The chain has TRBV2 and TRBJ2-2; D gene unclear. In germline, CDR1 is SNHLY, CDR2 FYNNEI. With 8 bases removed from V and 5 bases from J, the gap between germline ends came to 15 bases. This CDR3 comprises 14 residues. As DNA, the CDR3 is TGTGCCAGCGTTTGGCAAGCAGGAACCGGGGAGCTGTTTTTT. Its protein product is CASVWQAGTGELFF.

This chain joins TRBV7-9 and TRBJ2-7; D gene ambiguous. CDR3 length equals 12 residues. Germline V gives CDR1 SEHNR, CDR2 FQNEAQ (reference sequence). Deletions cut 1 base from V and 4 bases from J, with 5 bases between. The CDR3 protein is CASSLVLYEQYF. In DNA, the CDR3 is TGTGCCAGCAGCTTAGTCCTGTACGAGCAGTACTTC.

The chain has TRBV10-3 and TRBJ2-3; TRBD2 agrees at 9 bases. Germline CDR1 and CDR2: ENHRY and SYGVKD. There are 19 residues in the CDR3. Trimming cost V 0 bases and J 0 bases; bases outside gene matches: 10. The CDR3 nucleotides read TGTGCCATCAGTGAGTCCCCGACTAGCGGTACCACTAGCACAGATACGCAGTATTTT. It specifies CAISESPTSGTTSTDTQYF.

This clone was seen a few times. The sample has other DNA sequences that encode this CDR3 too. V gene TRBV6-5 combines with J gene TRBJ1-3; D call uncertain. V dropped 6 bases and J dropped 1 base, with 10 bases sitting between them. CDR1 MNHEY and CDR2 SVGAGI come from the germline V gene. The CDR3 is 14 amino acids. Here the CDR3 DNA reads TGTGCCAGCAGAACGGGAGGGTCTGGAAACACCATATATTTT. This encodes CASRTGGSGNTIYF.

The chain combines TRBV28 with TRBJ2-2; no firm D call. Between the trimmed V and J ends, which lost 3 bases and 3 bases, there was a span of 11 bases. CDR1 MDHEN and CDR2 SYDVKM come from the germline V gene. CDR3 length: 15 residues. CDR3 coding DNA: TGTGCCAGCAGTTTGGCGGAGAGCTACACCGGGGAGCTGTTTTTT. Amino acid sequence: CASSLAESYTGELFF.

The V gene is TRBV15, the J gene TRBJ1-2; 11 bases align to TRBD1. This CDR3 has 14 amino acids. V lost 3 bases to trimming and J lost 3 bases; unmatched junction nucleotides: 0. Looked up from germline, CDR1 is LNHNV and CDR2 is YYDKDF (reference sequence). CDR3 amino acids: CATSRGQGDYGYTF. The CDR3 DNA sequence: TGTGCCACCAGCAGGGGACAGGGGGACTATGGCTACACCTTC.

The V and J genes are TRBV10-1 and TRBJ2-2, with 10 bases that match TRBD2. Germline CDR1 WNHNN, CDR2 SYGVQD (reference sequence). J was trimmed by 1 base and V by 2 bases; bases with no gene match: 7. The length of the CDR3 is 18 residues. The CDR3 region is CASSETWTSGKNTGELFF. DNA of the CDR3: TGCGCCAGCAGTGAGACTTGGACTAGCGGAAAGAACACCGGGGAGCTGTTTTTT.

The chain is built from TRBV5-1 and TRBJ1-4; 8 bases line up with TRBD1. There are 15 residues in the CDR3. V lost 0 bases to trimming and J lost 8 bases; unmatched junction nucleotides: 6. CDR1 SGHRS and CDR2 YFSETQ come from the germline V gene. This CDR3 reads CASSLGTGFEEKLFF. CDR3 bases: TGCGCCAGCAGCTTGGGGACAGGGTTCGAAGAAAAACTGTTTTTT. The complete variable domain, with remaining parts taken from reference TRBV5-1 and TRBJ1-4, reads KAGVTQTPRYLIKTRGQQVTLSCSPISGHRSVSWYQQTPGQGLQFLFEYFSETQRNKGNFPGRFSGRQFSNSRSEMNVSTLELGDSALYLCASSLGTGFEEKLFFGSGTQLSVL.

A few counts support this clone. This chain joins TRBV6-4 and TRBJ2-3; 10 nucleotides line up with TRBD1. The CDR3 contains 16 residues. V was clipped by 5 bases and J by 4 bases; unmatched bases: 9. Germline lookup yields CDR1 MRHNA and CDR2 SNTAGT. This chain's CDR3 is CASSLGTGDDADTQYF. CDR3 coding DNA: TGTGCCAGCAGTTTGGGGACAGGGGACGACGCAGATACGCAGTATTTT.

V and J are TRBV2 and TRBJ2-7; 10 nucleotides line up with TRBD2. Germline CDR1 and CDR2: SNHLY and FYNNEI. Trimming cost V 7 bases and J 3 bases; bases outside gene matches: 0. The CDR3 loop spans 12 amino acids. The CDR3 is CASTSGSYEQYF. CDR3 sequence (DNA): TGTGCCAGCACTAGCGGGAGCTACGAGCAGTACTTC. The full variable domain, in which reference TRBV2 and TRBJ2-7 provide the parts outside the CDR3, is EPEVTQTPSHQVTQMGQEVILRCVPISNHLYFYWYRQILGQKVEFLVSFYNNEISEKSEIFDDQFSVERPDGSNFTLKIRSTKLEDSAMYFCASTSGSYEQYFGPGTRLTVT.

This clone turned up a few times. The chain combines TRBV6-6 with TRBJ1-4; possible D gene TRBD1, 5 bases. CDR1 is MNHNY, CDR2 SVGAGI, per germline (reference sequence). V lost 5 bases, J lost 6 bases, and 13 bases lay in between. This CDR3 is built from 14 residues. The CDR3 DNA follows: TGTGCCAGCAGTCACGGGGGGGTGGATGAAAAACTGTTTTTT. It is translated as CASSHGGVDEKLFF.

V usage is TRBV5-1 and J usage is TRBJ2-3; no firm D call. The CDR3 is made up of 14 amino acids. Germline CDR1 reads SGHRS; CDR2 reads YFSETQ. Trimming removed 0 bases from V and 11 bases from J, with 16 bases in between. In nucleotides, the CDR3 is TGCGCCAGCAGCTTGGAATCTCAATCAATCGGGCAGTATTTT. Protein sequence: CASSLESQSIGQYF.

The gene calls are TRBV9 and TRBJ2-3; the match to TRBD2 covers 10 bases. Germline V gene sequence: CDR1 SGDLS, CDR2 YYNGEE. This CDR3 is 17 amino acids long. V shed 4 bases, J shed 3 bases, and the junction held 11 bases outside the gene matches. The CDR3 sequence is CASSPGASGSRTDTQYF. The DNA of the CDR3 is TGTGCCAGCAGCCCCGGGGCTAGCGGGAGTAGGACAGATACGCAGTATTTT.

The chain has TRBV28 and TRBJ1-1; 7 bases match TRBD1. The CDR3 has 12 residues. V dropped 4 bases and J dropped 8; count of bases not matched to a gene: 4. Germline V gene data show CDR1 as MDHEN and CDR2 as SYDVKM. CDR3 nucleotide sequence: TGTGCCAGCAGTTCGAGGGGGCCCGAAGCTTTCTTT. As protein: CASSSRGPEAFF. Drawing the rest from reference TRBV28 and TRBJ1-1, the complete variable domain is DVKVTQSSRYLVKRTGEKVFLECVQDMDHENMFWYRQDPGLGLRLIYFSYDVKMKEKGDIPEGYSVSREKKERFSLILESASTNQTSMYLCASSSRGPEAFFGQGTRLTVV.

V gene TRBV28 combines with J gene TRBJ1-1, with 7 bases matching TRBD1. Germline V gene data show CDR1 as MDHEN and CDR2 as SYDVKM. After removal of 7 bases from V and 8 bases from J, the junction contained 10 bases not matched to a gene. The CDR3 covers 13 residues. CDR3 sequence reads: CASNPMKTGEAFF. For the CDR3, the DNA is TGTGCCAGCAACCCCATGAAGACAGGGGAAGCTTTCTTT.

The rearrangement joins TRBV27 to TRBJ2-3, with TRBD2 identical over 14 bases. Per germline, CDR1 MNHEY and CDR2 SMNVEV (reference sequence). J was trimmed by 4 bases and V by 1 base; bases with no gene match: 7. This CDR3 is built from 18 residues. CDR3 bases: TGTGCCAGCAGTTTATTAGGGACTAGCGGGAGCCTTTCAGATACGCAGTATTTT. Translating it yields CASSLLGTSGSLSDTQYF.

This chain's CDR3 is CASSLGLWLASGNEQFF. The CDR3 DNA sequence: TGTGCCAGCAGCTTGGGACTTTGGCTAGCCTCCGGCAATGAGCAGTTCTTC. The chain employs TRBV5-8 and TRBJ2-1; a possible D gene is TRBD2 (5 bases). Trimming took off 0 bases at V and 6 bases at J, with 19 bases between the two ends. The CDR3 covers 17 residues. Germline CDR1 and CDR2: SGHTS and YDEGEE.

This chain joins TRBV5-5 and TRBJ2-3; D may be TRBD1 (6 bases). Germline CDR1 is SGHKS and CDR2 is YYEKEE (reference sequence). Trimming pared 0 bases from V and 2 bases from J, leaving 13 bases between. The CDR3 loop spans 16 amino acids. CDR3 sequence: CASSLVPTGTTDTQYF. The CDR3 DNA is TGTGCCAGCAGCTTGGTCCCTACAGGGACCACAGATACGCAGTATTTT.